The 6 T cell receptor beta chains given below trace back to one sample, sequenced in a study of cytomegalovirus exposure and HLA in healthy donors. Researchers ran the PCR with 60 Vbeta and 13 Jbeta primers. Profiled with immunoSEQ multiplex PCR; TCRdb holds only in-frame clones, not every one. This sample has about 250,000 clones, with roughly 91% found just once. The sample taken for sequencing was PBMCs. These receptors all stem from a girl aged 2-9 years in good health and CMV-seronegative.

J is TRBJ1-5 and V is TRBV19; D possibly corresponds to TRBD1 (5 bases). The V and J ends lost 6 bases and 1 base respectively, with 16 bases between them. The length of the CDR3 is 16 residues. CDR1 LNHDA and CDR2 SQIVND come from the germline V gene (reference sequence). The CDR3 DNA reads TGTGCCAGTAGCTCCTTCTGGGGGGAGAGCAATCAGCCCCAGCATTTT. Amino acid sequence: CASSSFWGESNQPQHF.

The CDR3 reads CASSELRGPNTEAFF. The CDR3 DNA sequence: TGTGCCAGCAGTGAATTGCGGGGGCCGAACACTGAAGCTTTCTTT. The genes are TRBV25-1 and TRBJ1-1; possibly TRBD1 for D (6 bases). V was cut by 1 base and J by 1 base, with 10 bases left in between. Germline CDR1 is MGHDK and CDR2 is SYGVNS. The CDR3 is made up of 15 amino acids. Variable domain in full (rest from reference TRBV25-1 and TRBJ1-1): EADIYQTPRYLVIGTGKKITLECSQTMGHDKMYWYQQDPGMELHLIHYSYGVNSTEKGDLSSESTVSRIRTEHFPLTLESARPSHTSQYLCASSELRGPNTEAFFGQGTRLTVV.

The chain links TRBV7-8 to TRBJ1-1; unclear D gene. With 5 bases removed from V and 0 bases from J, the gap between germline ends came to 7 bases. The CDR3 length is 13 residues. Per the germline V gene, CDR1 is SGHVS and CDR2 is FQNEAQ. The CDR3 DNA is TGTGCCAGCAGCCTTTACATGAACACTGAAGCTTTCTTT. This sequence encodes CASSLYMNTEAFF.

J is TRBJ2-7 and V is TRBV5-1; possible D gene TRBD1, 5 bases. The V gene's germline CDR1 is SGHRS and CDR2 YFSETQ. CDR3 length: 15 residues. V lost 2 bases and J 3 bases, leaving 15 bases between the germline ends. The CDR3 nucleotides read TGCGCCAGCAGCTTTTCCCGCGACAGACGCTACGAGCAGTACTTC. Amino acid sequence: CASSFSRDRRYEQYF.

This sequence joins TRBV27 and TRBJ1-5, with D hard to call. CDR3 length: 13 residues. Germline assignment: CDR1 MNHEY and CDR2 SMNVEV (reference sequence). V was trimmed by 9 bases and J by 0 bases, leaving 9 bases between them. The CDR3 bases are TGTGCCAGGACGGGGAATAGCAATCAGCCCCAGCATTTT. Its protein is CARTGNSNQPQHF.

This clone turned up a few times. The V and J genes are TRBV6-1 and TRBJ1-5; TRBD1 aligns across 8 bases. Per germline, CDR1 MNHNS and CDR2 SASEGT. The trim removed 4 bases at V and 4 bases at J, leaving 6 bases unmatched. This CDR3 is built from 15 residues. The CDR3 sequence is CASSATGGENQPQHF. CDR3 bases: TGTGCCAGCAGTGCTACAGGGGGAGAAAATCAGCCCCAGCATTTT.